Listed below are T cell receptor beta chains from one sample, sequenced in a study of cytomegalovirus exposure and HLA in healthy donors. The method was immunoSEQ multiplex PCR; TCRdb's version includes in-frame clones alone and lacks a portion of them. The table shows over 120,000 clones, with over 90% occurring only once. The sequencing input was PBMCs. These receptors originate from a young man in good health and CMV-seropositive. CDR3s include the opening cysteine and the closing phenylalanine or tryptophan. The D gene is left open where the match is weak. Part of the rows lack a size; the others show once, few, many or a class for expanded clones.

TRBJ2-7,TRBD1,TRBV19,.,CASSIRGPPTYEQYF,TGTGCCAGTAGTATTAGGGGGCCGCCAACCTACGAGCAGTACTTC
TRBJ2-1,.,TRBV2,once,CASSERSSYNEQFF,TGTGCCAGCAGTGAGCGGAGCTCCTACAATGAGCAGTTCTTC
TRBJ2-3,.,TRBV7-9,.,CASSLGQGRTDTQYF,TGTGCCAGCAGCTTAGGTCAGGGTCGGACAGATACGCAGTATTTT
TRBJ1-4,.,TRBV28,.,CASSLSLAATNEKLFF,TGTGCCAGCAGTTTGTCCCTTGCGGCCACTAATGAAAAACTGTTTTTT
TRBJ2-7,TRBD1,TRBV7-9,.,CASSLDGTGVREQYF,TGTGCCAGCAGCTTAGACGGGACAGGGGTACGAGAGCAGTACTTC
TRBJ1-5,TRBD1,TRBV7-2,.,CASSLGGTASYSNQPQHF,TGTGCCAGCAGCTTAGGGGGGACAGCTAGTTATAGCAATCAGCCCCAGCATTTT
TRBJ2-7,TRBD1,TRBV28,.,CASRGITGGGRNEQYF,TGTGCCAGCAGGGGAATTACAGGGGGCGGGCGTAACGAGCAGTACTTC
TRBJ2-1,TRBD2,TRBV7-9,once,CASSPTSGSHNEQFF,TGTGCCAGCAGCCCTACTAGCGGGAGCCACAATGAGCAGTTCTTC
TRBJ2-1,TRBD2,TRBV7-7,.,CASSLGEGLAEYNEQFF,TGTGCTAGCAGCTTAGGTGAGGGACTAGCGGAATACAATGAGCAGTTCTTC
TRBJ1-1,TRBD1,TRBV15,.,CATRPPLGQGVSGTEAFF,TGTGCCACCCGACCTCCACTGGGACAGGGGGTCAGTGGGACTGAAGCTTTCTTT
TRBJ1-5,.,TRBV6-4,.,CASSGSGGNQPQHF,TGTGCCAGCAGTGGTTCGGGGGGGAATCAGCCCCAGCATTTT
TRBJ2-3,TRBD2,TRBV27,.,CASSLGTGTSGRGRTDTQYF,TGTGCCAGCAGCCTTGGGACCGGGACTAGCGGGAGAGGAAGGACAGATACGCAGTATTTT
TRBJ2-7,TRBD2,TRBV7-2,.,CASSWAASGSSKQYF,TGTGCCAGCAGCTGGGCCGCTAGCGGGAGCAGCAAGCAGTACTTC
TRBJ2-1,TRBD1,TRBV7-3,.,CASSSGQGSYNEQFF,TGTGCCAGCAGCTCGGGACAGGGAAGTTACAATGAGCAGTTCTTC
TRBJ2-3,TRBD2,TRBV4-2,.,CASRGLAGEADTQYF,TGTGCCAGCAGAGGACTAGCGGGAGAGGCAGATACGCAGTATTTT
TRBJ2-7,.,TRBV2,.,CASSEAWGLYEQYF,TGTGCCAGCAGTGAAGCTTGGGGCCTTTACGAGCAGTACTTC
TRBJ2-1,.,TRBV28,.,CASSLGLWAWEARIGVSHNEQFF,TGTGCCAGCAGTTTAGGGTTGTGGGCTTGGGAGGCCAGGATTGGGGTGAGTCACAATGAGCAGTTCTTC
TRBJ2-5,TRBD2,TRBV28,.,CASTRLAVGRRETQYF,TGTGCCAGCACCCGACTAGCGGTGGGGAGACGGGAGACCCAGTACTTC
TRBJ1-2,TRBD1,TRBV10-3,.,CATVTQGAQGYTF,TGTGCCACCGTAACCCAGGGGGCGCAGGGCTACACCTTC
TRBJ1-1,.,TRBV2,.,CASSEAESGSMNTEAFF,TGTGCCAGCAGTGAAGCCGAGTCAGGATCCATGAACACTGAAGCTTTCTTT
TRBJ1-1,.,TRBV7-8,.,CASSLAGPGTEAFF,TGTGCCAGCAGCTTAGCCGGGCCGGGGACTGAAGCTTTCTTT
TRBJ1-3,.,TRBV6-5,once,CASSYSSHPGNTIYF,TGTGCCAGCAGTTACTCGAGTCATCCCGGAAACACCATATATTTT
TRBJ2-7,.,TRBV19,.,CASSIGSLFYEQYF,TGTGCCAGTAGTATAGGATCACTATTCTACGAGCAGTACTTC
TRBJ1-2,.,TRBV11-2,.,CASSLPGDGGYTF,TGTGCCAGCAGCTTACCAGGGGACGGCGGCTACACCTTC
TRBJ2-7,TRBD2,TRBV18,.,CASSPLGTSRSYEQYF,TGTGCCAGCTCACCACTTGGGACTAGCAGATCCTACGAGCAGTACTTC
TRBJ1-2,.,TRBV10-3,.,CAISPPGYYGYTF,TGTGCCATCAGTCCCCCGGGATACTATGGCTACACCTTC
TRBJ2-2,.,TRBV2,.,CASSEASFSTGELFF,TGTGCCAGCAGTGAAGCGTCGTTTTCCACCGGGGAGCTGTTTTTT
TRBJ2-3,TRBD2,TRBV5-1,.,CASSLVGTSGGTDTQYF,TGCGCCAGCAGCTTGGTTGGGACTAGCGGGGGCACAGATACGCAGTATTTT